This T cell receptor beta chain appears in the sequencing data of a study of regulatory T cells in long-lasting Graves disease. This sample's time point: persistent/refractory GD, antithyroid drugs over 5 years with positive TRAb. The TCR library was made from RNA extracted from PBMCs. Peripheral blood, 8.5 to 10 milliliters per patient, was collected in EDTA tubes. Investigators prepared the TCR beta libraries by applying iRepertoire HTBI primers and Arm-PCR of CDR3 regions. In the authors' methods: 60 or so TRBV and 11 to 15 TRBJ segments were identified across samples. TCRdb recomputed calls from the multiplex PCR reads with MiXCR, one row per CDR3 protein. These V and J calls rely on TCRdb rather than the paper's analysis. This table holds 310,000 or so distinct CDR3 sequences, 15% to 20% found once. For this clonotype: Its target is unknown.

General study results and limits: Clonotypes that were public and shared totalled some 2,900 in persistent patients versus 966 in new patients.

The V gene lost 0 bases and the J gene lost 3 bases, with 8 bases spanning the gap. Germline lookup yields CDR1 GTSNPN and CDR2 SVGIG (reference sequence). The CDR3 runs 14 residues. Here the sequenced sample was peripheral blood mononuclear cells (PBMCs), taken when the disease was refractory, from a patient treated with antithyroid drugs. The receptor's source is a female donor with Graves disease. The chain joins TRBV30 to TRBJ2-2, with D possibly matching TRBD1 (5 bases). In DNA, the CDR3 is TGTGCCTGGAGTGTAAGGGGCTACACCGGGGAGCTGTTTTTT. As protein: CAWSVRGYTGELFF.